Below, 16 T cell receptor beta chains from the same sample are listed, as sequenced in a study of blood T cells in healthy people across ages. The second PCR ran about 6 to 11 cycles with a sample-barcoded 5' primer and J-beta primers. In TCRdb, the 5' RACE reads were re-called with MiXCR into one record per CDR3 protein. The data show roughly 720,000 distinct CDR3 sequences, about 55% seen once. The source material was blood. These receptors were obtained from a man older than 75 in good health.

The table lists this clonotype with a few counts. The chain combines TRBV5-5 with TRBJ2-1; no reliable D call. Germline lookup yields CDR1 SGHKS and CDR2 YYEKEE (reference sequence). The CDR3 has 14 amino acids. The V gene lost 0 bases and the J gene lost 3 bases, with 7 bases spanning the gap. The CDR3 reads CASSLVGHYNEQFF. In DNA, the CDR3 is TGTGCCAGCAGCTTGGTAGGCCACTACAATGAGCAGTTCTTC. Full variable domain (outside the CDR3, taken from reference TRBV5-5 and TRBJ2-1): DAGVTQSPTHLIKTRGQQVTLRCSPISGHKSVSWYQQVLGQGPQFIFQYYEKEERGRGNFPDRFSARQFPNYSSELNVNALLLGDSALYLCASSLVGHYNEQFFGPGTRLTVL.

The rearrangement uses TRBV7-2 and TRBJ1-2; the match to TRBD1 covers 9 bases. With 5 bases clipped from V and 3 bases from J, the junction kept 4 bases outside the gene matches. CDR1 and CDR2 (germline): SGHTA, FQGNSA. The CDR3 sequence is 14 residues long. The DNA of the CDR3 is TGTGCCAGCAGCCGGACAGGGGTTGACTATGGCTACACCTTC. Its protein product is CASSRTGVDYGYTF.

V is TRBV28 and J is TRBJ2-5; D is possibly TRBD1 or TRBD2 (5 bases each). Trimming shortened V by 8 bases and J by 11 bases, and 24 bases separated the two germline ends. The CDR3 runs to 14 residues. The germline V gene encodes CDR1 MDHEN and CDR2 SYDVKM. CDR3 residues: CASPPAGSTNEQYF. The CDR3, as DNA: TGTGCCAGCCCCCCGGCAGGGAGTACCAATGAGCAGTACTTC.

This clonotype was detected only a few times. V is TRBV11-2 and J is TRBJ2-7, with 11 bases identical to TRBD2. The germline CDR1 and CDR2 sequences are SGHAT and FQNNGV. This CDR3 region has 15 residues. J was trimmed by 6 bases and V by 7 bases; bases with no gene match: 11. CDR3 protein: CASTSLAGGIGEQYF. CDR3 DNA: TGTGCCAGCACCTCCCTAGCGGGAGGAATTGGCGAGCAGTACTTC.

The V and J genes are TRBV21-1 and TRBJ1-2. TRBV21-1 is a known pseudogene. The CDR3 sequence is 14 residues long. CDR3 DNA: TGTGCCAGCAGCAAAGGTGGAGGGAACTATGGCTACACCTTC. Translated: CASSKGGGNYGYTF.

The chain combines TRBV6-2 or TRBV6-3 with TRBJ2-1; 9 nucleotides agree with TRBD2. After removal of 8 bases from V and 9 bases from J, the junction contained 11 bases not matched to a gene. From germline, CDR1 is MNHEY and CDR2 SVGEGT. The CDR3 runs 14 residues. For the CDR3, the DNA is TGTGCCAGCCATCGTCCAGCGGGAGGAGGTGAGCAGTTCTTC. Its protein product is CASHRPAGGGEQFF.

To note about this clonotype: A read error may be the cause here, since a much bigger clone is one base away. The CDR3 nucleotides read TGTACCAGCAGTTTACAGGGGATGGCCAAAAACATTCAGTACTTC. Protein sequence: CTSSLQGMAKNIQYF. This chain connects TRBV12-3 or TRBV12-4 to TRBJ2-4, with 7 positions matching TRBD1. The CDR3 is 15 amino acids.

The count of this clonotype is one. With a much larger clone just one base away, this may be a read error. The chain is built from TRBV2 and TRBJ2-4; 10 positions match TRBD2. The CDR3 has 15 amino acids. Germline-derived CDR1 and CDR2 are SNHLY and FYNNEI. Losses at the gene ends were 6 bases for V and 13 bases for J; bases not matched to a gene: 15. As DNA, the CDR3 is TGTGCCAGCAGGGGTCTAGCGGGAGCGTTCTACAAGCAGTACTTC. Translated: CASRGLAGAFYKQYF.

The chain has TRBV6-1 and TRBJ2-1, with a tentative D call TRBD2 (6 bases). V was shortened by 2 bases and J by 7 bases, with 18 bases between the two germline ends. Per germline, CDR1 MNHNS and CDR2 SASEGT. There are 16 residues in the CDR3. Written as DNA, the CDR3 is TGTGCCAGCAGTGAATATGGGGACTCCCAAAGAAATGAGCAGTTCTTC. It yields the protein CASSEYGDSQRNEQFF.

This clonotype was seen more than once but under ten times. The chain has TRBV29-1 and TRBJ2-1; 13 bases agree with TRBD2. V shed 4 bases, J shed 7 bases, and the junction held 1 base outside the gene matches. Germline-derived CDR1 and CDR2 are SQVTM and ANQGSEA. The CDR3 runs 13 residues. This CDR3 reads CSVVGLAGNEQFF. CDR3 DNA sequence: TGCAGCGTTGTGGGACTAGCGGGAAATGAGCAGTTCTTC.

The chain employs TRBV12-3 or TRBV12-4 and TRBJ2-7; 9 bases match TRBD1. Trimming cost V 3 bases and J 2 bases; bases outside gene matches: 2. This CDR3 spans 14 amino acids. CDR3 DNA sequence: TGTGCCAGCAGTTTTACAGGGGGCACCTACGAGCAGTACTTC. Protein: CASSFTGGTYEQYF.

V usage is TRBV10-3 and J usage is TRBJ2-7, with D possibly being TRBD1 (6 bases). The CDR3 has 14 residues. V was cut by 7 bases and J by 2 bases, with 15 bases left in between. Germline V gene data show CDR1 as ENHRY and CDR2 as SYGVKD. The CDR3 reads CAIIGGTPPYEQYF. The DNA for the CDR3 is TGTGCCATCATCGGTGGGACACCCCCCTACGAGCAGTACTTC.

This chain connects TRBV29-1 to TRBJ2-7; perhaps TRBD1 as D (5 bases). Germline CDR1 and CDR2: SQVTM and ANQGSEA. Trimming removed 7 bases from V and 3 bases from J, with 22 bases in between. The CDR3 has 15 residues. CDR3: CSARQSTTAYYEQYF. The DNA for the CDR3 is TGCAGCGCAAGACAGAGCACAACCGCATACTACGAGCAGTACTTC.

The chain has TRBV4-1 and TRBJ2-1; D possibly corresponds to TRBD2 (5 bases). The J call is in doubt because the DNA end fits TRBJ2-7 better. This CDR3 contains 18 residues. CDR1 is MGHRA and CDR2 is YSYEKL in the germline V gene. The DNA for the CDR3 is TGCGCCAGCACGAACATGGGTTTTAGCGTCGTTTCCTACAATGAGCAGTACTTC. Amino acids: CASTNMGFSVVSYNEQYF.

The rearrangement joins TRBV11-3 to TRBJ1-1; D ambiguous. Germline CDR1 reads SGHNT; CDR2 reads YENEEA. V shed 5 bases and J shed 11 bases, with 15 bases lying between them. The CDR3 spans 12 residues. CDR3 region: CASSTQAGVAFF. In DNA form, the CDR3 reads TGTGCCAGCAGCACGCAAGCCGGGGTGGCTTTCTTT.

This clonotype has just one count. This chain joins TRBV15 and TRBJ2-5; no definite D call. TRBJ2-7 matches the DNA end more closely, so the J call is doubtful. Germline CDR1 and CDR2: LNHNV and YYDKDF (reference sequence). The CDR3 is made up of 14 amino acids. CDR3 loop: CATSRDGSGYEQYF. The CDR3 DNA reads TGTGCCACCAGCAGAGATGGGTCTGGCTACGAGCAGTACTTC.